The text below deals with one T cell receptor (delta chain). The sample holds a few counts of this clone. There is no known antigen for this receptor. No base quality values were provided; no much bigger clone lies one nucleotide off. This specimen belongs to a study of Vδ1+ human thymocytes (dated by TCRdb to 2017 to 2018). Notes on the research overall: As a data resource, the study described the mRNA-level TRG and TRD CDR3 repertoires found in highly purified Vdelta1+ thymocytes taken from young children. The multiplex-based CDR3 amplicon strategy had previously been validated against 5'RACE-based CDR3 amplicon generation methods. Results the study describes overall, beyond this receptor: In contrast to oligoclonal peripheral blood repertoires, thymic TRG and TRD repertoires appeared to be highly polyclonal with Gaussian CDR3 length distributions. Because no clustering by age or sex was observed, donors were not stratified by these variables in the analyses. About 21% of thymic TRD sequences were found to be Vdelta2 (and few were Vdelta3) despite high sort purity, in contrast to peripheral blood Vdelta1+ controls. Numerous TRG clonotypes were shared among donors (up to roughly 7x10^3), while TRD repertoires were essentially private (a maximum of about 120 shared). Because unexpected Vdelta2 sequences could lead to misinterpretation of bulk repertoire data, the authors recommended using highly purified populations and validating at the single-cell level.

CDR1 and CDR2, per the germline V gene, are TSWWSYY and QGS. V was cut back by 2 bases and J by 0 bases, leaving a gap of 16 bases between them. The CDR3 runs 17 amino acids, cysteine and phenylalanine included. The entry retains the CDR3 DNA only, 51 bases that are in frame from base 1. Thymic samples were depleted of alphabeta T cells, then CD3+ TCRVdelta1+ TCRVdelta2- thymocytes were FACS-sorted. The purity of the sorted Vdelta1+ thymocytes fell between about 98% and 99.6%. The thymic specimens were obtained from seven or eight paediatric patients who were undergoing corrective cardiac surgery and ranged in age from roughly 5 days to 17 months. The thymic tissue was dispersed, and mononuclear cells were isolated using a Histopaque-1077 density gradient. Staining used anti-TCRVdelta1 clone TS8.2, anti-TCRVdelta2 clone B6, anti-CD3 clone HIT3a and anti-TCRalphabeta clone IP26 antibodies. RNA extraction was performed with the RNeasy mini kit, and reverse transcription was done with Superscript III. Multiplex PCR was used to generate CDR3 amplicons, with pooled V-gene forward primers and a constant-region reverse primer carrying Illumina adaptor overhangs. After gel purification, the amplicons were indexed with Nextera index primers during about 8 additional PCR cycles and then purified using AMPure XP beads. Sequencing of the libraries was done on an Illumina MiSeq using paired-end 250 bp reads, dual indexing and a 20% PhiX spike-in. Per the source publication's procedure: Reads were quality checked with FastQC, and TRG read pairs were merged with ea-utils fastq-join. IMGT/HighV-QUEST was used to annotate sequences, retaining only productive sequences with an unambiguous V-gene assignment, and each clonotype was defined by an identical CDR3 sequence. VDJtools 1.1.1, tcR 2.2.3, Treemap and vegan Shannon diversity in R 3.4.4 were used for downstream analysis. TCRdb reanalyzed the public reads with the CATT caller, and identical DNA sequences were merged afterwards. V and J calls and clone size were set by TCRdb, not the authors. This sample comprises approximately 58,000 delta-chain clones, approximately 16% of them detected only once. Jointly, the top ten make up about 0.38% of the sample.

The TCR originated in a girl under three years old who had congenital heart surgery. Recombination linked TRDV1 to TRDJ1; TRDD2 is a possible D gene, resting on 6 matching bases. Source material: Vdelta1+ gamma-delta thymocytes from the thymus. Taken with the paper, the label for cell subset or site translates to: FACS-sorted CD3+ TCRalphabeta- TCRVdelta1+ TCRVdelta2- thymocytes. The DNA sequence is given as TGTGCTCTTGGGGAAGCGATCCTACTCAGGGACACCGATAAACTCATCTTT. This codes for CALGEAILLRDTDKLIF.